This TCR beta chain was retrieved from a study of blood T cell repertoires in COVID-19. Produced via immunoSEQ multiplex PCR; TCRdb's table is partial and in-frame only. The sample yields more than 13,000 clones, less than 95% seen once. This clonotype was sampled from a human donor in a cohort sampled during active COVID-19. The material sequenced was peripheral blood.

Here the CDR3 DNA reads TGTGCCAGCAACAAGAGGGAGGGGTTCAATGAGCAGTTCTTC. Translation gives CASNKREGFNEQFF. The chain combines TRBV6-5 with TRBJ2-1; TRBD2 matches at 7 bases. Trimming cost V 7 bases and J 6 bases; bases outside gene matches: 9. Germline V gene sequence: CDR1 MNHEY, CDR2 SVGAGI. This CDR3 is 14 amino acids long.